Detailed here is one TCR beta chain. Its target is unknown. This record comes from a study of cytomegalovirus exposure and HLA in healthy donors. Study results and caveats: Three CMV-associated chains were confirmed in vitro to be specific for CMV antigens. As was reported, the HLA-A and HLA-B alleles of most subjects were accurately predicted from TCR beta sequences.

Germline CDR1 is MDHEN and CDR2 is SYDVKM. The CDR3 runs 13 residues. Trimming took 8 bases from V and 8 from J, leaving 18 bases between them. It was with 60 Vbeta and 13 Jbeta primers that the PCR ran. Assay used: immunoSEQ multiplex PCR; TCRdb lists only in-frame clones, some missing. The sample lists approximately 70,000 clones, around 70% occurring once. This sequence joins TRBV28 and TRBJ1-2, with D perhaps TRBD1 (6 bases). This TCR derives from a woman aged 25 to 39 in good health and CMV-seropositive. The sample comprised PBMCs. In DNA form, the CDR3 reads TGTGCCAGCGAATCGCCCCCCAGGGGCGGCTACACCTTC. This codes for CASESPPRGGYTF.